What follows are 32 T cell receptor beta chains derived from one specimen sequenced in a study of control samples from healthy donors and cancer patients. Repertoires were generated with immunoSEQ multiplex PCR, while TCRdb's copy carries only in-frame clones and drops some. The listing records roughly 190,000 clones. Material for sequencing was blood. The receptor set was obtained from a woman in her thirties in good health.

The rearrangement uses TRBV4-3 and TRBJ1-6; unclear D gene. V was pared by 0 bases and J by 5 bases, with 11 bases between. CDR1 LGHNA and CDR2 YSLEER come from the germline V gene. CDR3 length: 16 amino acids. The CDR3 reads CASSQESTWNNSPLHF. The CDR3 DNA sequence: TGCGCCAGCAGCCAAGAGAGTACCTGGAATAATTCACCCCTCCACTTT.

The chain joins TRBV6-1 to TRBJ1-5; TRBD1 agrees at 7 bases. Germline assignment: CDR1 MNHNS and CDR2 SASEGT. The CDR3 totals 14 residues. With 2 bases clipped from V and 7 bases from J, the junction kept 5 bases outside the gene matches. CDR3 DNA: TGTGCCAGCAGTGAATTCAGGGGGATACAGCCCCAGCATTTT. The encoded protein is CASSEFRGIQPQHF.

V gene TRBV7-2 combines with J gene TRBJ1-2, with TRBD1 matching over 8 bases. Germline CDR1 is SGHTA and CDR2 is FQGNSA. Germline trimming cut 5 bases from V and 0 bases from J; bases unmatched to any gene: 8. CDR3 length: 16 amino acids. Here the CDR3 DNA reads TGTGCCAGCAGCCCCTGGACAGGGTTTTCTAACTATGGCTACACCTTC. Residues: CASSPWTGFSNYGYTF.

The chain carries TRBV28 and TRBJ1-1, with TRBD1 matching over 9 bases. CDR1 is MDHEN and CDR2 is SYDVKM in the germline V gene. The V and J ends lost 8 bases and 5 bases, in that order; junction bases with no gene match: 15. The CDR3 contains 16 residues. CDR3 in amino acids: CASSLPPGQGLTEAFF. CDR3 DNA: TGTGCCAGCTCCCTCCCACCCGGACAGGGGTTGACTGAAGCTTTCTTT.

The gene calls are TRBV7-2 and TRBJ1-5; D uncertain. The CDR3 length is 15 residues. Looked up from germline, CDR1 is SGHTA and CDR2 is FQGNSA. Trimming left V 5 bases short and J 5 bases short, with 16 bases between. The CDR3 DNA reads as TGTGCCAGCAGCCAACCCGCCGGACCTTATCAGCCCCAGCATTTT. Encoded protein: CASSQPAGPYQPQHF.

CDR3 DNA sequence: TGTGCCAGTAGTATAGGTCGTCCGGGACCAGCAGATACGCAGTATTTT. This sequence encodes CASSIGRPGPADTQYF. This chain uses TRBV19 with TRBJ2-3; D is tentatively TRBD1 or TRBD2 (5 bases each). CDR1 and CDR2 (germline): LNHDA, SQIVND (reference sequence). CDR3 size: 16 residues. V lost 1 base, J lost 4 bases, and 15 bases lay in between. The whole variable domain, filled in from reference TRBV19 and TRBJ2-3, reads DGGITQSPKYLFRKEGQNVTLSCEQNLNHDAMYWYRQDPGQGLRLIYYSQIVNDFQKGDIAEGYSVSREKKESFPLTVTSAQKNPTAFYLCASSIGRPGPADTQYFGPGTRLTVL.

This chain's CDR3 is CASSLVGGSDRDQPQHF. CDR3 sequence (DNA): TGTGCCAGCAGCTTAGTCGGCGGGTCCGACAGGGATCAGCCCCAGCATTTT. This sequence joins TRBV7-8 and TRBJ1-5; 7 bases agree with TRBD1. Germline V gene data show CDR1 as SGHVS and CDR2 as FQNEAQ. This CDR3 contains 17 residues. The trim removed 1 base at V and 5 bases at J, leaving 11 bases unmatched.

The chain is built from TRBV19 and TRBJ2-1; D possibly corresponds to TRBD2 (5 bases). Trimming removed 6 bases at V and 4 bases at J, with 7 bases between. The length of the CDR3 is 12 residues. Germline-derived CDR1 and CDR2 are LNHDA and SQIVND (reference sequence). The CDR3 here is CASRWEYNEQFF. CDR3 sequence (DNA): TGTGCCAGTAGATGGGAGTACAATGAGCAGTTCTTC.

The rearrangement joins TRBV2 to TRBJ2-7, with D perhaps TRBD1 (6 bases). In germline, CDR1 is SNHLY, CDR2 FYNNEI. The ends were cut back, 4 bases at V and 3 bases at J, with 13 bases in the middle. The CDR3 runs to 14 residues. CDR3 DNA: TGTGCCAGCAGTGTTCTCCTAGGGGGCTACGAGCAGTACTTC. Amino acid sequence: CASSVLLGGYEQYF.

This chain uses TRBV18 with TRBJ1-1, with TRBD1 matching 9 bases. V gave up 0 bases and J gave up 6 bases; unmatched junction bases: 8. Germline-derived CDR1 and CDR2 are KGHSH and LQKENI. CDR3 size: 16 residues. The CDR3 region is CASSPPSGQGVSEAFF. The CDR3 DNA reads TGTGCCAGCTCACCACCGTCGGGACAGGGTGTTTCTGAAGCTTTCTTT.

V gene TRBV5-1 combines with J gene TRBJ2-7, with 7 positions matching TRBD2. Trimming removed 1 base from V and 5 bases from J; junction bases left unmatched: 9. Germline V lookup: CDR1 SGHRS, CDR2 YFSETQ. The CDR3 contains 15 residues. The CDR3 protein is CASSLSPAGTNEQYF. The CDR3 region has the DNA TGCGCCAGCAGCTTGTCGCCAGCGGGGACGAACGAGCAGTACTTC.

The rearrangement uses TRBV7-9 and TRBJ1-3; D is unresolved. The CDR3 runs to 15 residues. Germline values: CDR1 SEHNR, CDR2 FQNEAQ (reference sequence). Trimming pared 6 bases from V and 0 bases from J, leaving 12 bases between. In DNA form, the CDR3 reads TGTGCCAGCAGACCAGGACGGGGCTCTGGAAACACCATATATTTT. It codes for CASRPGRGSGNTIYF.

As concerns this clone: Relative to the germline gene, one junction end is altered; a read error may explain this. The V and J genes are TRBV19 and TRBJ2-5; 7 bases are shared with TRBD1. Germline V gene lookup returns CDR1 LNHDA and CDR2 SQIVND (reference sequence). The CDR3 spans 16 residues. The CDR3 reads CASSSWTGIGQGTQYF. CDR3 sequence (DNA): TGTGCCAGTAGTTCCTGGACAGGAATAGGGCAAGGGACCCAGTACTTC.

The rearrangement links TRBV19 to TRBJ2-7, with TRBD1 identical over 10 bases. CDR1 LNHDA and CDR2 SQIVND come from the germline V gene (reference sequence). V was clipped by 3 bases and J by 1 base; unmatched bases: 3. The CDR3 has 15 residues. This CDR3 reads CASSIWDRGSYEQYF. The CDR3 DNA sequence: TGTGCCAGTAGTATTTGGGACAGGGGTTCCTACGAGCAGTACTTC. Full variable domain (outside the CDR3, taken from reference TRBV19 and TRBJ2-7): DGGITQSPKYLFRKEGQNVTLSCEQNLNHDAMYWYRQDPGQGLRLIYYSQIVNDFQKGDIAEGYSVSREKKESFPLTVTSAQKNPTAFYLCASSIWDRGSYEQYFGPGTRLTVT.

The rearrangement links TRBV5-6 to TRBJ1-2; D unclear. Per the germline V gene, CDR1 is SGHDT and CDR2 is YYEEEE. The length of the CDR3 is 15 residues. V dropped 2 bases and J dropped 6 bases, with 17 bases sitting between them. The CDR3 loop is CASSFMTLKWNGYTF. The CDR3 DNA reads as TGTGCCAGCAGCTTCATGACCCTCAAGTGGAATGGCTACACCTTC.

This sequence joins TRBV24-1 and TRBJ2-1; D tentatively reads TRBD1 or TRBD2 (5 bases each). V dropped 3 bases and J dropped 3 bases, with 11 bases sitting between them. CDR3 length: 15 amino acids. The germline gives CDR1 KGHDR, CDR2 SFDVKD. CDR3 in DNA: TGTGCCACCAGTGATGGGACGGCCGTCTACAATGAGCAGTTCTTC. Amino acids: CATSDGTAVYNEQFF.

The CDR3 here is CASRTGTEAFF. CDR3 DNA: TGTGCCAGCAGAACGGGGACTGAAGCTTTCTTT. The chain joins TRBV7-2 to TRBJ1-1; D gene uncertain. V dropped 6 bases and J dropped 5 bases, with 7 bases sitting between them. The CDR3 runs to 11 residues. CDR1 and CDR2 from the germline V gene are SGHTA and FQGNSA.

This sequence joins TRBV3-1 (or the pseudogene TRBV3-2) and TRBJ1-1; D not certain. The CDR3 has 12 residues. Germline lookup yields CDR1 LGHDT and CDR2 YNNKEL (reference sequence). V lost 2 bases, J lost 10 bases, and 11 bases lay in between. The CDR3 loop is CASSQLEGRAFF. The CDR3 region has the DNA TGTGCCAGCAGCCAACTGGAGGGTCGAGCTTTCTTT.

The gene calls are TRBV9 and TRBJ2-5; TRBD2 aligns across 7 bases. Trimming removed 0 bases from V and 5 bases from J; junction bases left unmatched: 7. Germline V gene sequence: CDR1 SGDLS, CDR2 YYNGEE. The CDR3 covers 15 residues. CDR3 bases: TGTGCCAGCAGCGTAGTCGCCAGCGGGGTCGAGACCCAGTACTTC. Translating it yields CASSVVASGVETQYF.

In the case of this clone: This sample also contains other DNA sequences that code for the same CDR3. This chain links TRBV18 with TRBJ2-5, with D unresolved. Trimming left V 3 bases short and J 2 bases short, with 7 bases between. This CDR3 is built from 13 residues. Per germline, CDR1 KGHSH and CDR2 LQKENI. The CDR3 loop is CASSPGLQETQYF. In DNA, the CDR3 is TGTGCCAGCTCACCGGGTCTTCAAGAGACCCAGTACTTC. Looking up the rest from reference TRBV18 and TRBJ2-5 gives the full variable domain: NAGVMQNPRHLVRRRGQEARLRCSPMKGHSHVYWYRQLPEEGLKFMVYLQKENIIDESGMPKERFSAEFPKEGPSILRIQQVVRGDSAAYFCASSPGLQETQYFGPGTRLLVL.

The V gene is TRBV9, the J gene TRBJ2-6; the D is unclear. In germline, CDR1 is SGDLS, CDR2 YYNGEE. V lost 4 bases, J lost 1 base, and 9 bases lay in between. The CDR3 length is 15 residues. The CDR3 DNA reads TGTGCCAGCAGCTCCAGGAGTTCTGGGGCCAACGTCCTGACTTTC. It translates to CASSSRSSGANVLTF.

The chain has TRBV19 and TRBJ1-6; D not certain. Germline V CDR1 and CDR2: LNHDA, SQIVND (reference sequence). The CDR3 has 15 residues. Trimming removed 5 bases at V and 0 bases at J, with 8 bases between. CDR3 sequence (DNA): TGTGCCAGTAGTTTGGGGAGCTCCTATAATTCACCCCTCCACTTT. Translating it yields CASSLGSSYNSPLHF.

The CDR3 is CASTGRLNSPLHF. The CDR3 nucleotides are TGTGCCAGTACAGGACGGCTTAATTCACCCCTCCACTTT. The genes are TRBV7-2 and TRBJ1-6; tentatively, D is TRBD1 (5 bases). V dropped 9 bases and J dropped 6 bases, with 12 bases sitting between them. This CDR3 is 13 amino acids long. Germline V gene sequence: CDR1 SGHTA, CDR2 FQGNSA.

The chain links TRBV18 to TRBJ1-2; D uncertain. The CDR3 sequence is 13 residues long. V lost 6 bases and J 5 bases, leaving 13 bases between the germline ends. Per the germline V gene, CDR1 is KGHSH and CDR2 is LQKENI. The CDR3: CASSPETGYGYTF. The CDR3 bases are TGTGCCAGCTCGCCCGAAACGGGGTATGGCTACACCTTC.

This sequence joins TRBV7-2 and TRBJ1-6; 7 bases map to TRBD1. Trimming cost V 1 base and J 7 bases; bases outside gene matches: 4. Germline lookup yields CDR1 SGHTA and CDR2 FQGNSA. The CDR3 has 15 residues. CDR3 sequence reads: CASSLVQGVNSPLHF. CDR3 DNA sequence: TGTGCCAGCAGCTTAGTGCAGGGGGTGAATTCACCCCTCCACTTT.

This chain uses TRBV10-3 with TRBJ2-7; 7 bases fit TRBD1. This CDR3 contains 12 residues. Germline assignment: CDR1 ENHRY and CDR2 SYGVKD. With 6 bases clipped from V and 7 bases from J, the junction kept 6 bases outside the gene matches. CDR3 sequence (DNA): TGTGCCATCAGAGGGGGCTTAGGAGAGCAGTACTTC. Translated: CAIRGGLGEQYF.

The J gene is TRBJ2-1, the V gene TRBV18; D is unresolved. Trimming pared 2 bases from V and 7 bases from J, leaving 3 bases between. Germline loops: CDR1 KGHSH, CDR2 LQKENI. This CDR3 region has 11 residues. The CDR3 sequence is CASSPGNEQFF. CDR3 bases: TGTGCCAGCTCACCAGGGAATGAGCAGTTCTTC. Complete variable domain (other parts from reference TRBV18 and TRBJ2-1): NAGVMQNPRHLVRRRGQEARLRCSPMKGHSHVYWYRQLPEEGLKFMVYLQKENIIDESGMPKERFSAEFPKEGPSILRIQQVVRGDSAAYFCASSPGNEQFFGPGTRLTVL.

In the case of this clone: The sample carries other DNA sequences with the same CDR3. The chain links TRBV4-3 to TRBJ1-1, with D unresolved. The CDR3 length is 15 residues. The germline CDR1 and CDR2 sequences are LGHNA and YSLEER. Trimming removed 0 bases from V and 1 base from J, with 9 bases in between. CDR3 loop: CASSQDRGGNTEAFF. The CDR3 region has the DNA TGCGCCAGCAGCCAAGATCGAGGTGGGAACACTGAAGCTTTCTTT.

In regard to this clone: Other nucleotide sequences in the sample specify the same CDR3. The gene calls are TRBV30 and TRBJ1-4, with D maybe TRBD1 (5 bases). V gave up 0 bases and J gave up 8 bases, with 10 bases separating them. The CDR3 is 13 residues long. Germline-derived CDR1 and CDR2 are GTSNPN and SVGIG (reference sequence). The CDR3 reads CAWSVQGGEKLFF. The CDR3 nucleotides read TGTGCCTGGAGTGTTCAGGGAGGGGAAAAACTGTTTTTT.

The chain uses TRBV4-1 and TRBJ1-5; D is undetermined. CDR1 and CDR2 from the germline V gene are MGHRA and YSYEKL. Trimming took off 1 base at V and 2 bases at J, with 9 bases between the two ends. This CDR3 has 15 residues. The CDR3 region is CASSQGRAGNQPQHF. The DNA of the CDR3 is TGCGCCAGCAGCCAAGGTAGGGCAGGCAATCAGCCCCAGCATTTT.

To note about this clone: At the DNA level, this CDR3 is encoded by other sequences in the same sample as well. The V and J genes are TRBV5-1 and TRBJ2-5; D is perhaps TRBD1 (6 bases). V was cut by 1 base and J by 2 bases, with 12 bases left in between. CDR3 length: 15 residues. Germline CDR1 is SGHRS and CDR2 is YFSETQ. CDR3 protein: CASSLPGRGQETQYF. Here the CDR3 DNA reads TGCGCCAGCAGCTTGCCCGGTAGGGGGCAAGAGACCCAGTACTTC.

This rearrangement joins TRBV6-2 or TRBV6-3 to TRBJ1-5, with 7 bases fitting TRBD1. The germline V gene encodes CDR1 MNHEY and CDR2 SVGEGT. V shed 4 bases and J 3 bases; nucleotides not matched to a gene: 9. This CDR3 contains 16 residues. For the CDR3, the DNA is TGTGCCAGCAGTTCCCCGACAGGGACCTACAATCAGCCCCAGCATTTT. The encoded protein is CASSSPTGTYNQPQHF.